The rows below give T cell receptor beta chains drawn from one sample of a study of blood T cell repertoires in COVID-19. The repertoire was sequenced with immunoSEQ multiplex PCR; TCRdb's copy has only in-frame clones and lacks some. Altogether about 140,000 clones are present, approximately 79% being singletons, with the ten largest covering roughly 2.9%. The sample consisted of PBMCs or T cells enriched from blood (not recorded which). The receptors come from a woman aged 45 to 65 who had recovered from COVID-19. The CDR3 runs from the conserved cysteine through the conserved F or W. The D gene is left open where the match is weak. Expanded clones get a size class; other rows say once, few or many, or leave the size out.

len: 16; d_gene: TRBD1; j_gene: TRBJ2-3; abundance: -; v_gene: TRBV9; CDR3aa: CASSPFGTGRTDTQYF; CDR3nt: TGTGCCAGCAGCCCATTCGGGACAGGGAGAACAGATACGCAGTATTTT
len: 13; d_gene: TRBD2; j_gene: TRBJ2-3; abundance: -; v_gene: TRBV6-5; CDR3aa: CASRKTSADTQYF; CDR3nt: TGTGCCAGCAGGAAAACTAGCGCAGATACGCAGTATTTT
len: 15; d_gene: TRBD2; j_gene: TRBJ2-1; abundance: few; v_gene: TRBV6-5; CDR3aa: CASSYSTSGHNEQFF; CDR3nt: TGTGCCAGCAGTTACTCGACTAGCGGACACAATGAGCAGTTCTTC
len: 15; d_gene: -; j_gene: TRBJ2-6; abundance: few; v_gene: TRBV2; CDR3aa: CASSQGRSGANVLTF; CDR3nt: TGTGCCAGCAGTCAGGGGCGCTCTGGGGCCAACGTCCTGACTTTC
len: 17; d_gene: TRBD2; j_gene: TRBJ2-5; abundance: -; v_gene: TRBV7-8; CDR3aa: CASSLANSLRGGETQYF; CDR3nt: TGTGCCAGCAGCTTAGCGAATTCCCTCCGGGGGGGGGAGACCCAGTACTTC
len: 16; d_gene: -; j_gene: TRBJ2-2; abundance: -; v_gene: TRBV6-5; CDR3aa: CASSYSYRADTGELFF; CDR3nt: TGTGCCAGCAGTTACTCGTACAGGGCGGACACCGGGGAGCTGTTTTTT
len: 12; d_gene: -; j_gene: TRBJ1-4; abundance: -; v_gene: TRBV5-1; CDR3aa: CASSSQREKLFF; CDR3nt: TGCGCCAGCAGCTCCCAGCGGGAAAAACTGTTTTTT
len: 13; d_gene: -; j_gene: TRBJ1-1; abundance: -; v_gene: TRBV10-1; CDR3aa: CASRRGSNTEAFF; CDR3nt: TGCGCCAGCCGCCGGGGTTCAAACACTGAAGCTTTCTTT
len: 14; d_gene: TRBD2; j_gene: TRBJ2-2; abundance: -; v_gene: TRBV6-5; CDR3aa: CASNGGGPTGELFF; CDR3nt: TGTGCCAGCAATGGCGGGGGGCCCACCGGGGAGCTGTTTTTT
len: 15; d_gene: -; j_gene: TRBJ2-3; abundance: -; v_gene: TRBV27; CDR3aa: CASSLSRAGTDTQYF; CDR3nt: TGTGCCAGCAGTTTATCGAGAGCGGGTACAGATACGCAGTATTTT
len: 17; d_gene: TRBD2; j_gene: TRBJ2-3; abundance: -; v_gene: TRBV6-4; CDR3aa: CASSDSSGSGGTDTQYF; CDR3nt: TGTGCCAGCAGTGACTCATCGGGGAGCGGGGGCACAGATACGCAGTATTTT
len: 20; d_gene: TRBD2; j_gene: TRBJ2-1; abundance: -; v_gene: TRBV14; CDR3aa: CASSPSPGLAGFSSYNEQFF; CDR3nt: TGTGCCAGCAGCCCATCCCCGGGACTAGCGGGGTTCAGCTCCTACAATGAGCAGTTCTTC
len: 18; d_gene: -; j_gene: TRBJ2-1; abundance: few; v_gene: TRBV5-4; CDR3aa: CASSSLIGRRAAYNEQFF; CDR3nt: TGTGCCAGCAGCTCCCTAATCGGGAGAAGGGCCGCCTACAATGAGCAGTTCTTC
len: 13; d_gene: TRBD2; j_gene: TRBJ2-7; abundance: -; v_gene: TRBV27; CDR3aa: CATQREGLYEQYF; CDR3nt: TGTGCCACTCAGCGGGAGGGCCTCTACGAGCAGTACTTC
len: 14; d_gene: TRBD1; j_gene: TRBJ1-2; abundance: -; v_gene: TRBV5-6; CDR3aa: CASSFRDRGSGYTF; CDR3nt: TGTGCCAGCAGCTTTCGCGACAGGGGTTCTGGCTACACCTTC
len: 14; d_gene: -; j_gene: TRBJ2-7; abundance: -; v_gene: TRBV9; CDR3aa: CASSPYGLSYEQYF; CDR3nt: TGTGCCAGCAGCCCCTACGGACTCTCCTACGAGCAGTACTTC
len: 14; d_gene: -; j_gene: TRBJ1-1; abundance: -; v_gene: TRBV6-5; CDR3aa: CASSSATRGTEAFF; CDR3nt: TGTGCCAGCAGTTCCGCTACGAGGGGGACTGAAGCTTTCTTT
len: 14; d_gene: -; j_gene: TRBJ1-3; abundance: -; v_gene: TRBV6-5; CDR3aa: CASRGHLGGNTIYF; CDR3nt: TGTGCCAGCAGGGGACACCTCGGAGGAAACACCATATATTTT
len: 11; d_gene: -; j_gene: TRBJ2-1; abundance: -; v_gene: TRBV12-3/TRBV12-4; CDR3aa: CASSLRYEQFF; CDR3nt: TGTGCCAGCAGTTTACGGTATGAGCAGTTCTTC
len: 15; d_gene: -; j_gene: TRBJ1-1; abundance: -; v_gene: TRBV18; CDR3aa: CASSLTKGERTEAFF; CDR3nt: TGTGCCAGCTCACTCACGAAGGGGGAGAGGACTGAAGCTTTCTTT
len: 19; d_gene: TRBD1; j_gene: TRBJ1-1; abundance: -; v_gene: TRBV5-4; CDR3aa: CASSATPDATGGAVTEAFF; CDR3nt: TGTGCCAGCAGCGCTACCCCTGACGCAACAGGGGGCGCGGTCACTGAAGCTTTCTTT
len: 12; d_gene: -; j_gene: TRBJ2-1; abundance: -; v_gene: TRBV11-2; CDR3aa: CASSDFEDEQFF; CDR3nt: TGTGCCAGCAGCGACTTTGAGGATGAGCAGTTCTTC
len: 14; d_gene: TRBD1; j_gene: TRBJ1-1; abundance: -; v_gene: TRBV6-5; CDR3aa: CASSRGQGGTEAFF; CDR3nt: TGTGCCAGCAGCCGCGGACAGGGGGGCACTGAAGCTTTCTTT
len: 16; d_gene: -; j_gene: TRBJ1-4; abundance: -; v_gene: TRBV27; CDR3aa: CASSSLIRGTNEKLFF; CDR3nt: TGTGCCAGCAGTTCATTAATCCGGGGGACTAATGAAAAACTGTTTTTT
len: 16; d_gene: TRBD2; j_gene: TRBJ2-1; abundance: -; v_gene: TRBV2; CDR3aa: CASTGARTRTYNEQFF; CDR3nt: TGTGCCAGCACCGGGGCGCGGACTAGGACCTACAATGAGCAGTTCTTC
len: 14; d_gene: -; j_gene: TRBJ2-5; abundance: -; v_gene: TRBV6-6; CDR3aa: CASSYGRGEETQYF; CDR3nt: TGTGCCAGCAGTTACGGCAGGGGGGAAGAGACCCAGTACTTC
len: 15; d_gene: -; j_gene: TRBJ1-6; abundance: -; v_gene: TRBV7-8; CDR3aa: CASSLVGGTNSPLHF; CDR3nt: TGTGCCAGCAGCTTAGTGGGGGGTACGAATTCACCCCTCCACTTT
len: 18; d_gene: -; j_gene: TRBJ1-1; abundance: -; v_gene: TRBV4-2; CDR3aa: CASSQAGVKSDSNTEAFF; CDR3nt: TGTGCCAGCAGCCAAGCAGGGGTTAAATCGGATAGTAACACTGAAGCTTTCTTT
len: 14; d_gene: -; j_gene: TRBJ2-1; abundance: -; v_gene: TRBV5-1; CDR3aa: CASSAGSHWDEQFF; CDR3nt: TGCGCCAGCAGCGCCGGGTCGCACTGGGATGAGCAGTTCTTC
len: 17; d_gene: TRBD1; j_gene: TRBJ1-2; abundance: -; v_gene: TRBV18; CDR3aa: CASSPKRDRALPRGYTF; CDR3nt: TGTGCCAGCTCACCAAAGAGGGACAGAGCCCTTCCTCGTGGCTACACCTTC
len: 12; d_gene: -; j_gene: TRBJ1-1; abundance: -; v_gene: TRBV3-1/TRBV3-2; CDR3aa: CASSPGGVGGFF; CDR3nt: TGTGCCAGCAGCCCCGGGGGGGTGGGAGGTTTCTTT
len: 15; d_gene: -; j_gene: TRBJ2-1; abundance: -; v_gene: TRBV30; CDR3aa: CAWSTVRAVLGEQFF; CDR3nt: TGTGCCTGGAGTACTGTGAGAGCCGTACTTGGTGAGCAGTTCTTC
len: 15; d_gene: -; j_gene: TRBJ1-6; abundance: few; v_gene: TRBV3-1/TRBV3-2; CDR3aa: CASSQVLQSNSPLHF; CDR3nt: TGTGCCAGCAGCCAAGTTTTACAGTCGAATTCACCCCTCCACTTT
len: 13; d_gene: TRBD1; j_gene: TRBJ1-1; abundance: -; v_gene: TRBV29-1; CDR3aa: CSAPGQMNTEAFF; CDR3nt: TGCAGCGCCCCGGGACAGATGAACACTGAAGCTTTCTTT
len: 14; d_gene: -; j_gene: TRBJ2-5; abundance: -; v_gene: TRBV7-3; CDR3aa: CASSPDSSRETQYF; CDR3nt: TGTGCCAGCAGCCCGGACTCCTCACGGGAGACCCAGTACTTC
len: 14; d_gene: TRBD2; j_gene: TRBJ2-3; abundance: few; v_gene: TRBV29-1; CDR3aa: CSARRREGSDTQYF; CDR3nt: TGCAGCGCTAGAAGGCGGGAGGGCTCAGATACGCAGTATTTT
len: 13; d_gene: -; j_gene: TRBJ2-7; abundance: -; v_gene: TRBV30; CDR3aa: CAWKTGVSYEQYF; CDR3nt: TGTGCCTGGAAGACGGGGGTTTCCTACGAGCAGTACTTC
len: 13; d_gene: -; j_gene: TRBJ1-2; abundance: -; v_gene: TRBV28; CDR3aa: CASRDTTSYGYTF; CDR3nt: TGTGCCAGCCGGGACACGACGAGCTATGGCTACACCTTC
len: 10; d_gene: TRBD2; j_gene: TRBJ2-1; abundance: -; v_gene: TRBV10-3; CDR3aa: CAIRAGELFF; CDR3nt: TGTGCCATCAGAGCGGGAGAATTGTTCTTC
len: 13; d_gene: -; j_gene: TRBJ2-1; abundance: once; v_gene: TRBV3-1/TRBV3-2; CDR3aa: CASRRTPTDEQFF; CDR3nt: TGTGCCAGCAGACGGACTCCTACCGATGAGCAGTTCTTC
len: 15; d_gene: -; j_gene: TRBJ2-7; abundance: few; v_gene: TRBV3-1/TRBV3-2; CDR3aa: CASSPRTGVLYEQYF; CDR3nt: TGTGCCAGCAGCCCCCGCACCGGGGTCCTCTACGAGCAGTACTTC
len: 15; d_gene: TRBD2; j_gene: TRBJ2-1; abundance: -; v_gene: TRBV7-2; CDR3aa: CASARTSGRRNEQFF; CDR3nt: TGTGCCAGCGCTCGGACTAGCGGGAGAAGGAATGAGCAGTTCTTC
len: 12; d_gene: -; j_gene: TRBJ2-7; abundance: -; v_gene: TRBV28; CDR3aa: CASSPDLEKQYF; CDR3nt: TGTGCCAGCAGTCCCGATCTAGAGAAGCAGTACTTC
len: 14; d_gene: -; j_gene: TRBJ2-5; abundance: -; v_gene: TRBV7-7; CDR3aa: CASSLGPGEETQYF; CDR3nt: TGTGCTAGCAGCTTAGGACCCGGGGAAGAGACCCAGTACTTC
len: 14; d_gene: TRBD2; j_gene: TRBJ2-3; abundance: -; v_gene: TRBV5-1; CDR3aa: CASSLASGSPTQYF; CDR3nt: TGCGCCAGCAGCTTGGCTAGCGGGAGCCCGACGCAGTATTTT
len: 14; d_gene: -; j_gene: TRBJ1-2; abundance: many; v_gene: TRBV3-1/TRBV3-2; CDR3aa: CASSQFLDRGGYTF; CDR3nt: TGTGCCAGCAGCCAGTTCCTCGACAGAGGTGGCTACACCTTC
len: 18; d_gene: TRBD2; j_gene: TRBJ2-3; abundance: -; v_gene: TRBV3-1/TRBV3-2; CDR3aa: CASSRMLGLAGAGDTQYF; CDR3nt: TGTGCCAGCAGCCGAATGCTGGGACTAGCGGGGGCCGGGGATACGCAGTATTTT
len: 15; d_gene: -; j_gene: TRBJ2-4; abundance: -; v_gene: TRBV3-1/TRBV3-2; CDR3aa: CASSQVDSGKNIQYF; CDR3nt: TGTGCCAGCAGCCAAGTTGATAGCGGAAAAAACATTCAGTACTTC
len: 15; d_gene: TRBD2; j_gene: TRBJ2-1; abundance: few; v_gene: TRBV7-9; CDR3aa: CASSFQTSGRVEQFF; CDR3nt: TGTGCCAGCAGCTTCCAAACTAGCGGGAGGGTTGAGCAGTTCTTC
len: 15; d_gene: -; j_gene: TRBJ1-5; abundance: -; v_gene: TRBV5-6; CDR3aa: CASSRIDDSYQPQHF; CDR3nt: TGTGCCAGCAGCCGTATTGACGACAGCTATCAGCCCCAGCATTTT
len: 17; d_gene: TRBD1; j_gene: TRBJ1-1; abundance: few; v_gene: TRBV7-3; CDR3aa: CASSPTTGTAMNTEAFF; CDR3nt: TGTGCCAGCAGCCCAACGACCGGGACAGCGATGAACACTGAAGCTTTCTTT
len: 16; d_gene: -; j_gene: TRBJ2-2; abundance: -; v_gene: TRBV5-1; CDR3aa: CASRKLADANTGELFF; CDR3nt: TGCGCCAGCAGGAAATTAGCAGACGCGAACACCGGGGAGCTGTTTTTT
len: 14; d_gene: -; j_gene: TRBJ1-1; abundance: -; v_gene: TRBV5-6; CDR3aa: CASTGGALNTEAFF; CDR3nt: TGTGCCAGCACCGGGGGGGCCTTGAACACTGAAGCTTTCTTT
len: 14; d_gene: -; j_gene: TRBJ1-1; abundance: -; v_gene: TRBV11-3; CDR3aa: CASSLGGTIAEAFF; CDR3nt: TGTGCCAGCAGCTTAGGGGGGACAATCGCTGAAGCTTTCTTT
len: 15; d_gene: TRBD1; j_gene: TRBJ2-7; abundance: -; v_gene: TRBV25-1; CDR3aa: CASSTRDRGHYEQYF; CDR3nt: TGTGCCAGCAGTACCCGGGACAGGGGACACTACGAGCAGTACTTC
len: 18; d_gene: TRBD2; j_gene: TRBJ2-2; abundance: -; v_gene: TRBV6-2/TRBV6-3; CDR3aa: CASSPAGLAGSGTGELFF; CDR3nt: TGTGCCAGCAGTCCCGCGGGACTAGCGGGCTCCGGCACCGGGGAGCTGTTTTTT